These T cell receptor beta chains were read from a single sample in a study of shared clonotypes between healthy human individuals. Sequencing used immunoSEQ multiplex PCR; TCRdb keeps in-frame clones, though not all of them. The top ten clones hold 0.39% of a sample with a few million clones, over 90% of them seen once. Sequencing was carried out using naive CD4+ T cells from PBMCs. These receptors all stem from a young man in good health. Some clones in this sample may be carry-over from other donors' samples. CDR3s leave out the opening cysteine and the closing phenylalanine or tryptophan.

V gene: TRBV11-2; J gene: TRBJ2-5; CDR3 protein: ASSLVRVETQY
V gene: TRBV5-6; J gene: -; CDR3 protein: ASSLWDYFYEQY
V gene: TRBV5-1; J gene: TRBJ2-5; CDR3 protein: ASSPGLAGVWGETQY
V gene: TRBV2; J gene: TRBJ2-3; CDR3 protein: ASSEALADTQY
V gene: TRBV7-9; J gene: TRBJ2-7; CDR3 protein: ASSIGHRPDYEQY
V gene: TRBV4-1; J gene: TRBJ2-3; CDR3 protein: ASSHLAGGPNTQY
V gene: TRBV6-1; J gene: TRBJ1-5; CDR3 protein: AGCSPQVSNQPQH
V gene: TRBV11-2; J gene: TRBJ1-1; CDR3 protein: ASSLVGTAYTEAF
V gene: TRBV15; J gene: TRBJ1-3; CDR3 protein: ATSRGGQGSGNTIY
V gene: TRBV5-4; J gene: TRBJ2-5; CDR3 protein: ASSPAQGPRAQY
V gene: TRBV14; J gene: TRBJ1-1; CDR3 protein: ASSQWRANTEAF
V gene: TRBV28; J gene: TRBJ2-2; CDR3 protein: ASSGGTYTGELF
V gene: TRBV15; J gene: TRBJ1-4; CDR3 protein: ATSRRPAEKLF
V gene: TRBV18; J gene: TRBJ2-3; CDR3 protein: ASSAKTGGAGDTQY
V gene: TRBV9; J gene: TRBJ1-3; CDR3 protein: ASSVVGPGSSGNTIY
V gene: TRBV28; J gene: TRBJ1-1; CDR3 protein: ASSLGGRSAF
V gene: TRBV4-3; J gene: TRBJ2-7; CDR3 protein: ASSQEVRGAGYEQY
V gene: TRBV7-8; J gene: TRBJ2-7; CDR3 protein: ASSLAIFTVPPEQY
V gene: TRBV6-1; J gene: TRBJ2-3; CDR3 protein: ASSDTRTDTQY
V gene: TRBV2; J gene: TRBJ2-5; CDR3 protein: ASLAAPQETQY
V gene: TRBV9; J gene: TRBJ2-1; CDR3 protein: ASSVDRGSYNEQF
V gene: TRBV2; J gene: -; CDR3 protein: ASSALRSEQY
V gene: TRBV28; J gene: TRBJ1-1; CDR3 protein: ASTRLGVNTEAF
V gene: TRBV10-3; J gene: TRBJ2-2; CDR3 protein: AIGPPPHYTGELF
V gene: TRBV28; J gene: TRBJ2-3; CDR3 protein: ASSTSMKADTQY
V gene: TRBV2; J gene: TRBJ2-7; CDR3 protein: ASSDGTGDEQY
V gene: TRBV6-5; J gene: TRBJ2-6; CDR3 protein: ASSYGWISGANVLT
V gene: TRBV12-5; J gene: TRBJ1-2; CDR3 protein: ASGLVPGSYGYT
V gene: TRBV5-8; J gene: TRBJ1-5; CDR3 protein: ASSSRQGWQPQH
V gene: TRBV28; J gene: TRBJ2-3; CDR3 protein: ASADPPGADTQY
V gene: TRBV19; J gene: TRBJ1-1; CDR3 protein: ASNHLGQGIMNTEAF
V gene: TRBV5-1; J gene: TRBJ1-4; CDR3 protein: ASSLEGQGLANEKLF
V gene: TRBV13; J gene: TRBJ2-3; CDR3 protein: ASSPGLAMDTDTQY